Listed below are T cell receptor beta chains from one sample, sequenced in a study of control samples from healthy donors and cancer patients. Clones were read by immunoSEQ multiplex PCR, and TCRdb kept only the in-frame ones, dropping some. In the table there are 120,000 or so clones, more than 70% of which are singletons. The sequencing input was blood. The receptors originated from a man aged 55 to 70 in good health. Both conserved end residues are part of each CDR3. The order of the fields is clone size, J gene, D gene, V gene, CDR3 protein, CDR3 DNA. A D gene is named only where the DNA matches it firmly. The size of a clone is reported for some rows only, either as once, few or many, or as a class for expanded clones.

clone size: few
J gene: TRBJ2-5
D gene: -
V gene: TRBV30
CDR3 protein: CAWSAGLLRGTQYF
CDR3 DNA: TGTGCCTGGAGTGCGGGATTATTAAGGGGGACCCAGTACTTC

clone size: -
J gene: TRBJ1-1
D gene: -
V gene: TRBV4-3
CDR3 protein: CASSPGMNTEAFF
CDR3 DNA: TGCGCCAGCAGCCCCGGAATGAACACTGAAGCTTTCTTT

clone size: -
J gene: TRBJ2-7
D gene: -
V gene: TRBV19
CDR3 protein: CASTRTGTNSYEQYF
CDR3 DNA: TGTGCCAGTACCAGAACCGGGACAAACTCCTACGAGCAGTACTTC

clone size: -
J gene: TRBJ1-4
D gene: TRBD1
V gene: TRBV28
CDR3 protein: CASSLLGQANEKLFF
CDR3 DNA: TGTGCCAGCAGTTTACTGGGACAGGCAAATGAAAAACTGTTTTTT

clone size: -
J gene: TRBJ2-7
D gene: -
V gene: TRBV20-1
CDR3 protein: CSANWPEQYF
CDR3 DNA: TGCAGTGCTAATTGGCCCGAGCAGTACTTC

clone size: few
J gene: TRBJ1-5
D gene: -
V gene: TRBV6-2/TRBV6-3
CDR3 protein: CASSYPYQPQHF
CDR3 DNA: TGTGCCAGCAGTTACCCCTATCAGCCCCAGCATTTT

clone size: -
J gene: TRBJ1-5
D gene: TRBD1
V gene: TRBV18
CDR3 protein: CASSPPGQGGNQPQHF
CDR3 DNA: TGTGCCAGCTCACCACCCGGACAGGGTGGAAATCAGCCCCAGCATTTT

clone size: once
J gene: TRBJ1-4
D gene: -
V gene: TRBV18
CDR3 protein: CASSPGGTEKLFF
CDR3 DNA: TGTGCCAGCTCACCCGGGGGCACAGAAAAACTGTTTTTT

clone size: -
J gene: TRBJ1-5
D gene: -
V gene: TRBV3-1/TRBV3-2
CDR3 protein: CASSQGHVPLPSQPQHF
CDR3 DNA: TGTGCCAGCAGCCAGGGCCATGTACCTCTCCCAAGTCAGCCCCAGCATTTT

clone size: -
J gene: TRBJ1-2
D gene: -
V gene: TRBV29-1
CDR3 protein: CSVEEEGYTF
CDR3 DNA: TGCAGCGTTGAAGAGGAGGGCTACACCTTC

clone size: -
J gene: TRBJ1-3
D gene: -
V gene: TRBV19
CDR3 protein: CASSTMTSSGNTIYF
CDR3 DNA: TGTGCCAGTAGTACCATGACCAGCTCTGGAAACACCATATATTTT

clone size: -
J gene: TRBJ1-5
D gene: TRBD1
V gene: TRBV6-5
CDR3 protein: CASRTDRGSQPQHF
CDR3 DNA: TGTGCCAGCAGAACAGACAGGGGGAGTCAGCCCCAGCATTTT

clone size: once
J gene: TRBJ1-2
D gene: -
V gene: TRBV12-3/TRBV12-4
CDR3 protein: CASGWAYGYTF
CDR3 DNA: TGTGCCAGCGGCTGGGCATATGGCTACACCTTC

clone size: -
J gene: TRBJ1-1
D gene: -
V gene: TRBV28
CDR3 protein: CASSFRWVEEAFF
CDR3 DNA: TGTGCCAGCAGTTTTAGGTGGGTGGAAGAGGCTTTCTTT

clone size: -
J gene: TRBJ1-5
D gene: -
V gene: TRBV2
CDR3 protein: CATSHETNQPQHF
CDR3 DNA: TGTGCCACGTCCCACGAAACGAATCAGCCCCAGCATTTT

clone size: -
J gene: TRBJ2-3
D gene: -
V gene: TRBV5-1
CDR3 protein: CASSSAARSTDTQYF
CDR3 DNA: TGCGCCAGCAGCTCCGCAGCACGAAGCACAGATACGCAGTATTTT

clone size: -
J gene: TRBJ2-1
D gene: -
V gene: TRBV13
CDR3 protein: CASSLVFDPEQFF
CDR3 DNA: TGTGCCAGCAGCTTAGTCTTTGATCCTGAGCAGTTCTTC

clone size: -
J gene: TRBJ1-3
D gene: TRBD1
V gene: TRBV7-2
CDR3 protein: CASSARQGSGNTIYF
CDR3 DNA: TGTGCCAGCAGCGCCAGACAGGGCTCTGGAAACACCATATATTTT